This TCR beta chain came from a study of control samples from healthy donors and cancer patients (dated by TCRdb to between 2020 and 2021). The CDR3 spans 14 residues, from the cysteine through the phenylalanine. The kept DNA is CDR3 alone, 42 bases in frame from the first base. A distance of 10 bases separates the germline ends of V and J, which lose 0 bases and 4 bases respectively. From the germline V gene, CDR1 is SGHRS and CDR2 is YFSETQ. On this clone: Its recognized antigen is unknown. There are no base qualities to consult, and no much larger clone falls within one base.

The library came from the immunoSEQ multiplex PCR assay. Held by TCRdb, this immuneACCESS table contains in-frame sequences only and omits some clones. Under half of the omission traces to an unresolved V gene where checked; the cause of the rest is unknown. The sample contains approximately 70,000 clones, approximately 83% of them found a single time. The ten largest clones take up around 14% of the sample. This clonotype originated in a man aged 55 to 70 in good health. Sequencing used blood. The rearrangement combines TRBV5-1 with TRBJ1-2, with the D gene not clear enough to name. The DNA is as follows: TGCGCCAGCAGCTTGGAACTGGACGGCTATGGCTACACCTTC. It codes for CASSLELDGYGYTF.